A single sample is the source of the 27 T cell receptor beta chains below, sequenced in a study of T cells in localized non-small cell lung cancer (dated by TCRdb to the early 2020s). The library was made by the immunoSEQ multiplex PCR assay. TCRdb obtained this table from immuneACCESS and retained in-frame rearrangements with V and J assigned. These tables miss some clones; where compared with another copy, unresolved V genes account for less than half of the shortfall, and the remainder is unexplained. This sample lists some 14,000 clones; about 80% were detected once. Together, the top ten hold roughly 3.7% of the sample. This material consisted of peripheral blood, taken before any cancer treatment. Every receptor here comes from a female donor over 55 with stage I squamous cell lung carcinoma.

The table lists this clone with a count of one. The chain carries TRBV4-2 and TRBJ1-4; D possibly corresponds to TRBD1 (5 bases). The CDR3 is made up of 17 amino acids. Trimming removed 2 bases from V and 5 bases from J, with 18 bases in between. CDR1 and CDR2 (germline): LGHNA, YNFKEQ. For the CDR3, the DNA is TGTGCCAGCAGCCAAAGTCCTCCGGGAGAGGGGAATGAAAAACTGTTTTTT. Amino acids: CASSQSPPGEGNEKLFF.

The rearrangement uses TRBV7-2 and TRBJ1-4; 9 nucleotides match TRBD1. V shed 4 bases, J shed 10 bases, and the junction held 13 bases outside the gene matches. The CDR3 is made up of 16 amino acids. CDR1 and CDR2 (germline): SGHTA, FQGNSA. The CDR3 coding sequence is TGTGCCAGCAGCTCGATCGCCGGGACAGGGCCAGGAAAACTGTTTTTT. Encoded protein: CASSSIAGTGPGKLFF.

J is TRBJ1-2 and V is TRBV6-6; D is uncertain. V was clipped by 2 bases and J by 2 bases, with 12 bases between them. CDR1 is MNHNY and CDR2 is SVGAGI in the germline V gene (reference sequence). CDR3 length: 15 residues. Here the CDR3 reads CASSYAPRDNYGYTF. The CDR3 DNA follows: TGTGCCAGCAGTTACGCCCCCAGAGACAACTATGGCTACACCTTC.

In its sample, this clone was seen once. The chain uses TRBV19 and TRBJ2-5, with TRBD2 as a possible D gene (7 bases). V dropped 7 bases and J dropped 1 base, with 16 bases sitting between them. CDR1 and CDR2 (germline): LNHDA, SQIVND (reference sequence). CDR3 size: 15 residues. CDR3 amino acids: CASKGGGYSQETQYF. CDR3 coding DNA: TGTGCCAGTAAAGGGGGGGGTTATAGCCAAGAGACCCAGTACTTC. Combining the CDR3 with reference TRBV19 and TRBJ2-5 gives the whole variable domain DGGITQSPKYLFRKEGQNVTLSCEQNLNHDAMYWYRQDPGQGLRLIYYSQIVNDFQKGDIAEGYSVSREKKESFPLTVTSAQKNPTAFYLCASKGGGYSQETQYFGPGTRLLVL.

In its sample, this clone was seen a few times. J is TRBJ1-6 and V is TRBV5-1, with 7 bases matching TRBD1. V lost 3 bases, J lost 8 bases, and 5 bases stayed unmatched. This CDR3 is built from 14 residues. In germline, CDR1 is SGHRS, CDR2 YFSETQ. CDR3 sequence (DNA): TGCGCCAGCAGCTCCGGACAGGCCGATTCACCCCTCCACTTT. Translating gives CASSSGQADSPLHF.

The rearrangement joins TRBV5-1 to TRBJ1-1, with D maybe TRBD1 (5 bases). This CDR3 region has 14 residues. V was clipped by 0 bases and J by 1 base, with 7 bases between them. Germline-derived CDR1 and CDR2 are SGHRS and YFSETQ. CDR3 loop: CASSLVRENTEAFF. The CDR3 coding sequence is TGCGCCAGCAGCTTGGTCAGGGAGAACACTGAAGCTTTCTTT.

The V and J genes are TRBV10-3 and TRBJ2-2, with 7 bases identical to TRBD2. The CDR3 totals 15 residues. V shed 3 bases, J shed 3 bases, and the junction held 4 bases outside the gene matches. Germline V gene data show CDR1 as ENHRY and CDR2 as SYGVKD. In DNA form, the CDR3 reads TGTGCCATCAGTGAAGTAGCGGGCGACACCGGGGAGCTGTTTTTT. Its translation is CAISEVAGDTGELFF.

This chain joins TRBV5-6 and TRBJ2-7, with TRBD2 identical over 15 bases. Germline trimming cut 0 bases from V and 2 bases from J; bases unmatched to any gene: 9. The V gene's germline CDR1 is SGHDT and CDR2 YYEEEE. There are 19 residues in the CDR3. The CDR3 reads CASSLDPGTSGGRAYEQYF. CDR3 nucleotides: TGTGCCAGCAGCTTGGACCCCGGGACTAGCGGGGGGAGAGCCTACGAGCAGTACTTC.

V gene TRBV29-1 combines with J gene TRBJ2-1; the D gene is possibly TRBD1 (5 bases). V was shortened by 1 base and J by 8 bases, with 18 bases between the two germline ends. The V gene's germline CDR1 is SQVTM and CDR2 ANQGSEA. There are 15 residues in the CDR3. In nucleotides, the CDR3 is TGCAGCGTTGAAGGAAGCAGGGAAAGAATCGATGAGCAGTTCTTC. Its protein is CSVEGSRERIDEQFF.

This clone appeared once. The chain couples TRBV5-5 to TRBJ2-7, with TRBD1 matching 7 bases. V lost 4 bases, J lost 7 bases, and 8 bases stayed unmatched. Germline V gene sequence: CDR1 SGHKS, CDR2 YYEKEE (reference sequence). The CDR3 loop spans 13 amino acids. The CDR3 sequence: CASSPDRWGEQYF. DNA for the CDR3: TGTGCCAGCAGCCCGGACAGGTGGGGGGAGCAGTACTTC.

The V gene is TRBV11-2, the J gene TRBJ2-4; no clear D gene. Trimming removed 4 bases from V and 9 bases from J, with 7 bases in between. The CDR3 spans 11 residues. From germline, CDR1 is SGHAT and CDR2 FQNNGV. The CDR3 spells CASSSYSIQYF. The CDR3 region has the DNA TGTGCCAGCAGCTCATATAGCATTCAGTACTTC.

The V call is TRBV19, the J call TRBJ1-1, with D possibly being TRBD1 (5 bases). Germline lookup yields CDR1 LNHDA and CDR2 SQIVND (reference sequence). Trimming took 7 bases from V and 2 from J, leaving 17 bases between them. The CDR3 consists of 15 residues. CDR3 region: CASTPRRGANTEAFF. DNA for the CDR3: TGTGCCAGTACCCCCCGCCGAGGGGCCAACACTGAAGCTTTCTTT.

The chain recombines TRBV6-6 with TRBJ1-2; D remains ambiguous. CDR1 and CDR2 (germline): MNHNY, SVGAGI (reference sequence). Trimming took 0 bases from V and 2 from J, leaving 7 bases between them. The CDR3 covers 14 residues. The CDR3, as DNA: TGTGCCAGCAGTTACTCATCAGTGAACTATGGCTACACCTTC. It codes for CASSYSSVNYGYTF.

This chain's CDR3 is CASSPETDTQYF. The CDR3 DNA reads TGTGCCAGCAGTCCGGAGACAGATACGCAGTATTTT. The chain links TRBV6-1 to TRBJ2-3; no definite D call. Germline assignment: CDR1 MNHNS and CDR2 SASEGT. V lost 5 bases and J lost 3, with 6 bases in between. The CDR3 totals 12 residues.

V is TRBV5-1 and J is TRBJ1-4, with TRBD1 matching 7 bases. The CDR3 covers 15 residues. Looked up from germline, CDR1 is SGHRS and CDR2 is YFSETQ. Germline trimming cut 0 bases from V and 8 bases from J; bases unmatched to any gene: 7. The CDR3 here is CASSLVAGGDEKLFF. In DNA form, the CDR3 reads TGCGCCAGCAGCTTGGTGGCAGGGGGGGACGAAAAACTGTTTTTT.

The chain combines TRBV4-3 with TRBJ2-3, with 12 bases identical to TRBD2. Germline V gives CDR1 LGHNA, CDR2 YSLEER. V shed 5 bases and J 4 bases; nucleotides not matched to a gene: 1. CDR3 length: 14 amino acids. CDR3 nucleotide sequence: TGCGCCAGCAGCAGGACTAGCGGGGCAGATACGCAGTATTTT. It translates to CASSRTSGADTQYF.

CDR3 nucleotide sequence: TGTGCCAGCCGGGACACAATGAACACTGAAGCTTTCTTT. Translation: CASRDTMNTEAFF. This chain uses TRBV5-4 with TRBJ1-1; perhaps TRBD1 as D (6 bases). This CDR3 is 13 amino acids long. Germline V gene sequence: CDR1 SGHNT, CDR2 YYREEE (reference sequence). The ends were cut back, 7 bases at V and 0 bases at J, with 10 bases in the middle.

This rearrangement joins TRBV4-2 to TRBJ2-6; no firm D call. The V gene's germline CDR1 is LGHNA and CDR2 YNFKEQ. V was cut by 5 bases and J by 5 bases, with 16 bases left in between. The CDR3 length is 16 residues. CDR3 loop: CASSGRLQSRANVLTF. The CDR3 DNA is TGTGCCAGCAGCGGAAGGTTACAAAGTCGGGCCAACGTCCTGACTTTC.

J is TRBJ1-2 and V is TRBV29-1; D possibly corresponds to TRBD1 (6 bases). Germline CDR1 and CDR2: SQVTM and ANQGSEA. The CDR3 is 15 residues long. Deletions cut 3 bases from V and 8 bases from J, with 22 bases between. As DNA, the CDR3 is TGCAGCGTTGAGAGATCGGGGGGCCGGACTCACGGCTACACCTTC. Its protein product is CSVERSGGRTHGYTF.

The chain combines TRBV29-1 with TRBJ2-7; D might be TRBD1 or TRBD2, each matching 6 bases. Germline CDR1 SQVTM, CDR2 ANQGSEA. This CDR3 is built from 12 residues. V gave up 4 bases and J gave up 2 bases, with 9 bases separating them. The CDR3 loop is CSVGGAAYEQYF. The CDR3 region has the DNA TGCAGCGTTGGGGGGGCGGCCTACGAGCAGTACTTC.

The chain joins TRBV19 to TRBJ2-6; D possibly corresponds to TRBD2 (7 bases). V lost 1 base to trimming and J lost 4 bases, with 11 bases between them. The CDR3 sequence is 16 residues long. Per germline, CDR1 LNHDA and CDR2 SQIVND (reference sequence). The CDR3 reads CASSIVGGPGANVLTF. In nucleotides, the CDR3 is TGTGCCAGTAGTATAGTCGGGGGGCCCGGGGCCAACGTCCTGACTTTC. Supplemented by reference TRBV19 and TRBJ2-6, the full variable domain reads DGGITQSPKYLFRKEGQNVTLSCEQNLNHDAMYWYRQDPGQGLRLIYYSQIVNDFQKGDIAEGYSVSREKKESFPLTVTSAQKNPTAFYLCASSIVGGPGANVLTFGAGSRLTVL.

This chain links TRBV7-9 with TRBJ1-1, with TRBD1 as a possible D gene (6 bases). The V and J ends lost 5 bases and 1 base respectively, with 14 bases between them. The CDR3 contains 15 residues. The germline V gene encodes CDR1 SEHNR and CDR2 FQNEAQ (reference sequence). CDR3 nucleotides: TGTGCCAGCAGCCGGGACATGACCCAGAACACTGAAGCTTTCTTT. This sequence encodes CASSRDMTQNTEAFF.

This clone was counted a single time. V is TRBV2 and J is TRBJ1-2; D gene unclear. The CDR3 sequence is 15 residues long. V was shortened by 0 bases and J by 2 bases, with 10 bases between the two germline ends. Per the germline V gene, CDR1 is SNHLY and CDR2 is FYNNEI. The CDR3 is CASSEAVAVNYGYTF. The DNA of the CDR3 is TGTGCCAGCAGTGAAGCGGTGGCCGTAAACTATGGCTACACCTTC.

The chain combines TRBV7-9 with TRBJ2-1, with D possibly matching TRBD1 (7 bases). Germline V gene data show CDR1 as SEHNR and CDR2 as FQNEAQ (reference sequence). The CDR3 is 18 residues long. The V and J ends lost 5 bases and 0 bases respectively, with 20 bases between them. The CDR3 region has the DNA TGTGCCAGCAGCCCACGATGGCAGGGGGGTCGCTCCTACAATGAGCAGTTCTTC. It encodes CASSPRWQGGRSYNEQFF.

The CDR3 here is CASSLGRGRSYGYTF. CDR3 DNA sequence: TGCGCCAGCAGCTTGGGTAGGGGGCGCAGCTATGGCTACACCTTC. The chain carries TRBV5-1 and TRBJ1-2; TRBD1 aligns across 7 bases. Germline V gene data show CDR1 as SGHRS and CDR2 as YFSETQ. Trimming at V came to 0 bases and at J to 4 bases, leaving 6 bases not matched to a gene. The CDR3 has 15 residues.

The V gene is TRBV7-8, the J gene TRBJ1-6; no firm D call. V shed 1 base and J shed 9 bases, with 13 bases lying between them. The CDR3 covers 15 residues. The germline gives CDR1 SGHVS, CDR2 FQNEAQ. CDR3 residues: CASSLGWERSSPLHF. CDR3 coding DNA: TGTGCCAGCAGCTTAGGGTGGGAAAGGAGTTCACCCCTCCACTTT.

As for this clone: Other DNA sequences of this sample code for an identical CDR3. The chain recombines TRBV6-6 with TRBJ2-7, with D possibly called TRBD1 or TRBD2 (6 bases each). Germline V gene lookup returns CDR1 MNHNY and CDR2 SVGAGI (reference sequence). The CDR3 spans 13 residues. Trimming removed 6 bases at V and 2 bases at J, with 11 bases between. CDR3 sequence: CASSRGPTYEQYF. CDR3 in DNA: TGTGCCAGCAGCCGGGGGCCAACCTACGAGCAGTACTTC.